What follows are 27 T cell receptor beta chains derived from one specimen sequenced in a study of persistence of HIV-infected CD4 T cells. Nonspecific anti-CD3/anti-CD28 bead stimulation represents the broad CD4+ T cell repertoire. Sorting selected CD4+ T cells upregulating both CD40 ligand and CD69. The libraries were made with immunoSEQ version 4 in survey mode. Measured with immunoSEQ multiplex PCR; TCRdb has only the in-frame clones, and not every one. The profile covers about 46,000 clones, with 75% to 90% appearing a single time and around 3.2% taken by the ten largest. No antigens are known for them. This specimen was CD4+ T cells sorted from PBMCs after roughly 19-hour stimulation, taken from a patient who received antiretroviral therapy. The receptors originated from an adult woman with HIV who was CMV-seropositive.

V and J are TRBV11-1 and TRBJ1-3; TRBD1 is a possible D gene (5 bases). Germline CDR1 SGHAT, CDR2 FQDESV (reference sequence). This CDR3 spans 15 amino acids. The V and J ends lost 3 bases and 0 bases respectively, with 9 bases between them. The CDR3 DNA reads TGTGCCAGCAGCTTCTGGGACCGCTCTGGAAACACCATATATTTT. It encodes CASSFWDRSGNTIYF.

This clone was found once. The gene calls are TRBV5-1 and TRBJ1-6; TRBD1 aligns across 7 bases. The trim removed 6 bases at V and 7 bases at J, leaving 16 bases unmatched. Germline CDR1 is SGHRS and CDR2 is YFSETQ. The CDR3 runs to 17 residues. The CDR3 DNA follows: TGCGCCAGCACCTCTGGGGACAGCTATGGAGGCAATTCACCCCTCCACTTT. Translation: CASTSGDSYGGNSPLHF.

This chain joins TRBV10-3 and TRBJ2-3; 10 bases fit TRBD2. The J segment lost 1 base and the V segment lost 5 bases, leaving 0 bases of the junction unmatched. CDR1 ENHRY and CDR2 SYGVKD come from the germline V gene. The CDR3 runs 14 residues. Here the CDR3 reads CAISTSGGTDTQYF. The CDR3 DNA reads as TGTGCCATCAGTACTAGCGGGGGCACAGATACGCAGTATTTT.

V gene TRBV14 combines with J gene TRBJ1-1; D remains unclear. The CDR3 is made up of 13 amino acids. The germline V gene has CDR1 SGHDN and CDR2 FVKESK. Trimming took off 3 bases at V and 1 base at J, with 6 bases between the two ends. The CDR3 loop is CASSHQENTEAFF. CDR3 DNA sequence: TGTGCCAGCAGCCACCAGGAGAACACTGAAGCTTTCTTT.

This clone was seen once. The CDR3 nucleotides read TGTGCCAGCAGCCAAGATCTCAGTGGGATCTCCTACAATGAGCAGTTCTTC. Translated: CASSQDLSGISYNEQFF. The rearrangement joins TRBV3-1 (or the pseudogene TRBV3-2) to TRBJ2-1; D not resolved. V was trimmed by 0 bases and J by 0 bases, leaving 12 bases between them. From germline, CDR1 is LGHDT and CDR2 YNNKEL (reference sequence). This CDR3 comprises 17 residues.

The V and J genes are TRBV3-1 (or the pseudogene TRBV3-2) and TRBJ2-5; TRBD2 aligns across 11 bases. With V trimmed by 5 bases and J by 2 bases, 13 bases remained unmatched. CDR1 is LGHDT, CDR2 YNNKEL, per germline (reference sequence). This CDR3 is 18 amino acids long. CDR3 coding DNA: TGTGCCAGCAGCTTAAGACTAGCGGGAATAGGCGAACAAGAGACCCAGTACTTC. Its protein product is CASSLRLAGIGEQETQYF.

This sequence joins TRBV10-3 and TRBJ1-5; D uncertain. CDR1 and CDR2 (germline): ENHRY, SYGVKD. The CDR3 is made up of 13 amino acids. The V end lost 4 bases, the J end lost 10 bases, and 14 bases lay between the germline ends. The CDR3 sequence: CAISGDFVRPQHF. Written as DNA, the CDR3 is TGTGCCATCAGTGGAGACTTTGTCCGCCCCCAGCATTTT.

The DNA for the CDR3 is TGTGCCAGTAGGATCCTCGGGACGGGGAACACCGGGGAGCTGTTTTTT. Residues: CASRILGTGNTGELFF. The J gene is TRBJ2-2, the V gene TRBV19; D could derive from TRBD1 or TRBD2 (5 bases each). Germline CDR1 is LNHDA and CDR2 is SQIVND (reference sequence). The CDR3 is made up of 16 amino acids. Trimming shortened V by 6 bases and J by 1 base, and 15 bases separated the two germline ends.

Note on this clone: At one end, the junction sequence differs from germline, possibly due to a read error. Other DNA variants within this sample encode the same CDR3. The chain has TRBV2 and TRBJ1-1; TRBD1 is a possible D gene (5 bases). This CDR3 has 14 amino acids. CDR1 is SNHLY, CDR2 FYNNEI, per germline. The CDR3 loop is CASRAGSVDTEAFF. CDR3 DNA sequence: TGTGCCAGCCGGGCAGGGTCGGTTGACACCGAAGCTTTCTTT.

The genes are TRBV7-2 and TRBJ1-2; no clear D gene. The germline V gene encodes CDR1 SGHTA and CDR2 FQGNSA. The ends were cut back, 3 bases at V and 0 bases at J, with 11 bases in the middle. The CDR3 extends over 15 amino acids. The CDR3 region has the DNA TGTGCCAGCAGCTTCGGACTTTCAACTAACTATGGCTACACCTTC. Its protein is CASSFGLSTNYGYTF.

The rearrangement links TRBV29-1 to TRBJ2-3; unclear D gene. The V end was cut by 7 bases, the J end by 9 bases, with 17 bases between. This CDR3 is built from 12 residues. Germline assignment: CDR1 SQVTM and CDR2 ANQGSEA. In DNA form, the CDR3 reads TGCAGCGGGACCCAAGGGATGGGGACGCAGTATTTT. It yields the protein CSGTQGMGTQYF.

This sequence joins TRBV6-1 and TRBJ1-1; 7 bases align to TRBD1. The CDR3 runs 13 residues. Germline CDR1 reads MNHNS; CDR2 reads SASEGT. The junction had 1 base not matched to a gene; V was cut back by 3 bases and J by 3 bases. The CDR3 bases are TGTGCCAGCAGTGACAGGGGGGACACTGAAGCTTTCTTT. Amino acids: CASSDRGDTEAFF.

The chain is built from TRBV3-1 (or the pseudogene TRBV3-2) and TRBJ1-3; no reliable D call. Trimming left V 4 bases short and J 4 bases short, with 8 bases between. Germline lookup yields CDR1 LGHDT and CDR2 YNNKEL (reference sequence). The CDR3 is 13 amino acids. The chain's CDR3 is CASSPPPGNTIYF. The DNA of the CDR3 is TGTGCCAGCAGCCCCCCCCCGGGAAACACCATATATTTT.

The gene calls are TRBV2 and TRBJ2-4, with D uncertain. V was cut by 3 bases and J by 0 bases, with 12 bases left in between. Germline lookup yields CDR1 SNHLY and CDR2 FYNNEI. This CDR3 has 16 residues. CDR3 bases: TGTGCCAGCAGTGAGAGGCACGTGCTAGCCAAAAACATTCAGTACTTC. It yields the protein CASSERHVLAKNIQYF. Using reference TRBV2 and TRBJ2-4 for the parts outside the CDR3, the full variable domain is EPEVTQTPSHQVTQMGQEVILRCVPISNHLYFYWYRQILGQKVEFLVSFYNNEISEKSEIFDDQFSVERPDGSNFTLKIRSTKLEDSAMYFCASSERHVLAKNIQYFGAGTRLSVL.

The chain recombines TRBV27 with TRBJ1-6, with D perhaps TRBD1 (6 bases). Between the trimmed V and J ends, which lost 6 bases and 10 bases, there was a span of 16 bases. The CDR3 has 14 residues. Germline V gene lookup returns CDR1 MNHEY and CDR2 SMNVEV (reference sequence). The CDR3 here is CASREQGFSSPLHF. In DNA, the CDR3 is TGTGCCAGCAGGGAACAGGGATTTAGCTCACCCCTCCACTTT.

The chain couples TRBV4-1 to TRBJ2-3; D is ambiguous. The germline gives CDR1 MGHRA, CDR2 YSYEKL. The V end was cut by 2 bases, the J end by 0 bases, with 6 bases between. The CDR3 is made up of 14 amino acids. The chain's CDR3 is CASSQQESTDTQYF. CDR3 coding DNA: TGCGCCAGCAGCCAACAGGAAAGCACAGATACGCAGTATTTT.

This chain uses TRBV6-5 with TRBJ2-1; D ambiguous. In germline, CDR1 is MNHEY, CDR2 SVGAGI. The CDR3 has 13 amino acids. Trimming took off 6 bases at V and 3 bases at J, with 9 bases between the two ends. The CDR3 sequence is CASRKGGYNEQFF. CDR3 in DNA: TGTGCCAGCAGGAAGGGTGGCTACAATGAGCAGTTCTTC.

This clone was observed once. J is TRBJ1-2 and V is TRBV4-3; 8 bases align to TRBD1. The germline V gene encodes CDR1 LGHNA and CDR2 YSLEER. After removal of 0 bases from V and 5 bases from J, the junction contained 8 bases not matched to a gene. This CDR3 has 16 amino acids. The CDR3 loop reads CASSQDGGQVPYGYTF. The DNA of the CDR3 is TGCGCCAGCAGCCAAGATGGGGGACAGGTGCCTTATGGCTACACCTTC.

This sequence joins TRBV28 and TRBJ1-2, with D unclear. The CDR3 sequence is 15 residues long. Trimming removed 2 bases from V and 4 bases from J, with 14 bases in between. CDR1 and CDR2 (germline): MDHEN, SYDVKM. This CDR3 is CASSLRDPGSYGYTF. CDR3 DNA: TGTGCCAGCAGTTTACGTGACCCGGGGTCCTATGGCTACACCTTC.

The genes are TRBV6-7 and TRBJ1-5, with 10 bases identical to TRBD1. TRBV6-7 is designated an ORF whose function remains uncertain. With V trimmed by 6 bases and J by 4 bases, 6 bases remained unmatched. The CDR3 totals 15 residues. The DNA of the CDR3 is TGTGCCAGCAGAGACAGGGGGCGCCGGAATCAGCCCCAGCATTTT. This encodes CASRDRGRRNQPQHF.

The chain joins TRBV5-1 to TRBJ1-1; weak D call: TRBD1 (5 bases). V shed 4 bases and J shed 1 base, with 11 bases lying between them. The CDR3 sequence is 14 residues long. CDR1 is SGHRS, CDR2 YFSETQ, per germline. CDR3: CASSRDGSNTEAFF. CDR3 coding DNA: TGCGCCAGCAGCCGGGACGGTTCGAACACTGAAGCTTTCTTT.

The rearrangement links TRBV19 to TRBJ1-2; 9 bases map to TRBD1. Germline trimming cut 9 bases from V and 7 bases from J; bases unmatched to any gene: 18. The length of the CDR3 is 16 residues. CDR1 and CDR2 (germline): LNHDA, SQIVND (reference sequence). In DNA, the CDR3 is TGTGCCAGGGCCGGGACAGGGAACCTGGGGAGGGGTGGCTACACCTTC. Protein: CARAGTGNLGRGGYTF.

This clone was observed once. The rearrangement joins TRBV27 to TRBJ2-7, with 10 bases that match TRBD1. The V segment lost 5 bases and the J segment 7 bases; nucleotides outside the gene matches: 8. Germline V gene data show CDR1 as MNHEY and CDR2 as SMNVEV (reference sequence). This CDR3 comprises 14 residues. DNA for the CDR3: TGTGCCAGCAGTGCGCCGGGACAGGGGCGGGAGCAGTACTTC. As protein: CASSAPGQGREQYF.

The chain has TRBV6-1 and TRBJ1-6; weak D call: TRBD1 (5 bases). CDR3 length equals 17 residues. In germline, CDR1 is MNHNS, CDR2 SASEGT. V lost 1 base to trimming and J lost 2 bases, with 12 bases between them. The CDR3 is CASSEGGGPPYNSPLHF. The CDR3, as DNA: TGTGCCAGCAGTGAAGGGGGGGGACCTCCCTATAATTCACCCCTCCACTTT.

The chain joins TRBV7-9 to TRBJ2-1, with 7 bases identical to TRBD1. Trimming cost V 5 bases and J 1 base; bases outside gene matches: 8. Germline V gives CDR1 SEHNR, CDR2 FQNEAQ (reference sequence). The CDR3 is 16 residues long. The CDR3 region has the DNA TGTGCCAGCAGCAGGACAGGTTACAAGTCCTACAATGAGCAGTTCTTC. It is translated as CASSRTGYKSYNEQFF.

This chain uses TRBV7-2 with TRBJ2-2; 12 bases map to TRBD2. Germline CDR1 SGHTA, CDR2 FQGNSA. The V and J ends lost 5 bases and 3 bases, in that order; junction bases with no gene match: 4. The CDR3 is made up of 16 amino acids. In DNA form, the CDR3 reads TGTGCCAGCAGCGGCACTAGCGGGAGGTACACCGGGGAGCTGTTTTTT. Residues: CASSGTSGRYTGELFF.

CDR3 residues: CASSPPSRGSLSPTQYF. CDR3 DNA: TGTGCCAGCTCACCACCGAGCCGGGGGTCTCTATCCCCTACGCAGTATTTT. The rearrangement links TRBV18 to TRBJ2-3, with D perhaps matching TRBD2 (6 bases). With 0 bases removed from V and 8 bases from J, the gap between germline ends came to 21 bases. The CDR3 is 17 amino acids. Germline V gene data show CDR1 as KGHSH and CDR2 as LQKENI.